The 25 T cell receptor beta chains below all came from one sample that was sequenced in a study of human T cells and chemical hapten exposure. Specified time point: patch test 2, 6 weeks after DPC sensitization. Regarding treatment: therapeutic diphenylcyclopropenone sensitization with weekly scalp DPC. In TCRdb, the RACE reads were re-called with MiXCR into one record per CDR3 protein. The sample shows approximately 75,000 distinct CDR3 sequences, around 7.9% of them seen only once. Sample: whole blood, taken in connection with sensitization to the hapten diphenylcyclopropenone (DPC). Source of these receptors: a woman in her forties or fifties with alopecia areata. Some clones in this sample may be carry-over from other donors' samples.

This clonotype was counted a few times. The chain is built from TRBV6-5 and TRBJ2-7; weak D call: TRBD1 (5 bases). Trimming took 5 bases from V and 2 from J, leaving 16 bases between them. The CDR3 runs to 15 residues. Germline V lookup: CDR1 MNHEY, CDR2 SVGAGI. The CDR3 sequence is CASSAQGNRAYEQYF. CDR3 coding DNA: TGTGCCAGCAGTGCCCAGGGAAATCGGGCCTACGAGCAGTACTTC.

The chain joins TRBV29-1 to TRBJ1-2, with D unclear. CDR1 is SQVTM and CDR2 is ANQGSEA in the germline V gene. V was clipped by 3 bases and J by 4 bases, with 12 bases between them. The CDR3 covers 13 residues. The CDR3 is CSVDYDGSYGYTF. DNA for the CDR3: TGCAGCGTTGATTACGACGGGTCCTATGGCTACACCTTC.

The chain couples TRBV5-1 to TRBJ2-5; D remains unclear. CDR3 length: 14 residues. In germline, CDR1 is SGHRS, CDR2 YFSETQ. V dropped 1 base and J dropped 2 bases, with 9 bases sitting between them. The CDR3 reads CASSLNPGQETQYF. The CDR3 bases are TGCGCCAGCAGCTTGAATCCAGGTCAAGAGACCCAGTACTTC.

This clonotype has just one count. The CDR3 protein is CASSPLAGWRTGELFF. DNA for the CDR3: TGTGCCAGCAGTCCACTGGCGGGATGGAGAACCGGGGAGCTGTTTTTT. V is TRBV27 and J is TRBJ2-2, with D perhaps TRBD2 (6 bases). This CDR3 has 16 residues. Trimming shortened V by 5 bases and J by 5 bases, and 18 bases separated the two germline ends. Germline lookup yields CDR1 MNHEY and CDR2 SMNVEV (reference sequence).

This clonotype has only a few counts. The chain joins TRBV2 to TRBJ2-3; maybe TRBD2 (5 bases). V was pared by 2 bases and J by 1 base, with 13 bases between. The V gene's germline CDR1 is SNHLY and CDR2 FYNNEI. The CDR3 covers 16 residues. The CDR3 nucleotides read TGTGCCAGCAGTGAATTCGCTAGCTTAGGCACAGATACGCAGTATTTT. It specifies CASSEFASLGTDTQYF.

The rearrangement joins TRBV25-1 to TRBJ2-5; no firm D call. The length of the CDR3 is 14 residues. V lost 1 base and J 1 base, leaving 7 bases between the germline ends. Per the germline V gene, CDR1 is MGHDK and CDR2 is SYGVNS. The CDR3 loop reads CASSEWSVQETQYF. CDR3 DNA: TGTGCCAGCAGTGAATGGTCAGTCCAAGAGACCCAGTACTTC. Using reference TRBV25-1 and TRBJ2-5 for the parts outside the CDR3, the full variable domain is EADIYQTPRYLVIGTGKKITLECSQTMGHDKMYWYQQDPGMELHLIHYSYGVNSTEKGDLSSESTVSRIRTEHFPLTLESARPSHTSQYLCASSEWSVQETQYFGPGTRLLVL.

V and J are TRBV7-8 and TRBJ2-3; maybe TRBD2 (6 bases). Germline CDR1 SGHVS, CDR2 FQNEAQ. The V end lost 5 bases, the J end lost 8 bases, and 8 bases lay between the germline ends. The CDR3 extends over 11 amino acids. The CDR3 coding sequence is TGTGCCAGCAGCCCAGCGGGTACGCAGTATTTT. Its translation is CASSPAGTQYF.

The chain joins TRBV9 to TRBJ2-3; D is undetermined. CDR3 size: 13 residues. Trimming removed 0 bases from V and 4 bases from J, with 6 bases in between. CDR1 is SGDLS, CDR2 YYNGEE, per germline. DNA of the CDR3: TGTGCCAGCAGCGTAGAGAATTCAGATACGCAGTATTTT. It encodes CASSVENSDTQYF.

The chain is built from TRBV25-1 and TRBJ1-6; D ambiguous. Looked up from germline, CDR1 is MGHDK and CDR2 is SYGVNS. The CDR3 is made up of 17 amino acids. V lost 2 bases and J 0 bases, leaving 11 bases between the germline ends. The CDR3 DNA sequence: TGTGCCAGCAGTGAACCGCCCGGTAGCTCCTATAATTCACCCCTCCACTTT. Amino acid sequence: CASSEPPGSSYNSPLHF.

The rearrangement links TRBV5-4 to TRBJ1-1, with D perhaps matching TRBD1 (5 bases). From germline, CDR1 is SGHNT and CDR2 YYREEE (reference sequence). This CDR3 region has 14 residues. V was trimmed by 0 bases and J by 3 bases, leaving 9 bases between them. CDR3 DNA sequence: TGTGCCAGCAGCTTGGGAGGGGAAGACACTGAAGCTTTCTTT. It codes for CASSLGGEDTEAFF.

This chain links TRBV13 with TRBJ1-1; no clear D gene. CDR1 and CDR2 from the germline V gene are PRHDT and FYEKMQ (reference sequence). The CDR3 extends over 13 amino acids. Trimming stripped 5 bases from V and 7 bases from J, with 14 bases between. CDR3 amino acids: CASSPGPSLEAFF. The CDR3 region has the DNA TGTGCCAGCAGCCCCGGACCGAGCCTTGAAGCTTTCTTT. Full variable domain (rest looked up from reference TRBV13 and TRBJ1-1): AAGVIQSPRHLIKEKRETATLKCYPIPRHDTVYWYQQGPGQDPQFLISFYEKMQSDKGSIPDRFSAQQFSDYHSELNMSSLELGDSALYFCASSPGPSLEAFFGQGTRLTVV.

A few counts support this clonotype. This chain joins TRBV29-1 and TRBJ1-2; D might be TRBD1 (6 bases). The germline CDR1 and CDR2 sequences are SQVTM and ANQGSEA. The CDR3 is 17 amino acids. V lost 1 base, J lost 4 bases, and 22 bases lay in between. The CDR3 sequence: CSVEGDLNRDNFYGYTF. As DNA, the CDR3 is TGCAGCGTTGAAGGGGATCTAAACAGGGATAACTTCTATGGCTACACCTTC.

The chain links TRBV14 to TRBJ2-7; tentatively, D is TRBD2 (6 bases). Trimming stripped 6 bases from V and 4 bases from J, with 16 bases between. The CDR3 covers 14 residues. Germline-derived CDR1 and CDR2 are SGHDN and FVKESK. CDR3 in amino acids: CASSSAGKGYEQYF. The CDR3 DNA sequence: TGTGCCAGCAGTAGCGCGGGAAAGGGGTACGAGCAGTACTTC.

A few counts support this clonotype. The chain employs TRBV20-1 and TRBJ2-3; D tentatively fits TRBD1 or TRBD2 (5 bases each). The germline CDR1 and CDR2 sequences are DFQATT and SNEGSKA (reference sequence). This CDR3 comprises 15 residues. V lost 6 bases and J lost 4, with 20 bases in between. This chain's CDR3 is CSARGAGPDADTQYF. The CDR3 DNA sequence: TGCAGTGCCCGGGGCGCAGGACCAGATGCAGATACGCAGTATTTT.

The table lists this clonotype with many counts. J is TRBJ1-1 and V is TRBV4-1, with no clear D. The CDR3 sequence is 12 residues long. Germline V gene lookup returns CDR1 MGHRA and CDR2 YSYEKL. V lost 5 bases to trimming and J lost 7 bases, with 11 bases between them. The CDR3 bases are TGCGCCAGCAGCTTACGGACGGGTGAAGCTTTCTTT. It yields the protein CASSLRTGEAFF.

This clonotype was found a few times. The CDR3 region is CAHKEGTKGGTSLGEQFF. As DNA, the CDR3 is TGTGCCCACAAGGAAGGCACCAAAGGGGGGACTTCCTTGGGTGAGCAGTTCTTC. The V call is TRBV10-3, the J call TRBJ2-1; D possibly matches TRBD1 or TRBD2 (6 bases each). V was shortened by 11 bases and J by 9 bases, with 35 bases between the two germline ends. The CDR3 is made up of 18 amino acids. The germline CDR1 and CDR2 sequences are ENHRY and SYGVKD.

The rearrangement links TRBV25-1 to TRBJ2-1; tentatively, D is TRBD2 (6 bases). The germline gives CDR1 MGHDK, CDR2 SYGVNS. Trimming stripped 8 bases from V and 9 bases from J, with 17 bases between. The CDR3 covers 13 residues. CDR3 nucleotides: TGTGCCAGCCGCCCACGGGAGACGGTTGAGCAGTTCTTC. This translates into CASRPRETVEQFF. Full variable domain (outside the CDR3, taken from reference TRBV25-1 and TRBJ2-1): EADIYQTPRYLVIGTGKKITLECSQTMGHDKMYWYQQDPGMELHLIHYSYGVNSTEKGDLSSESTVSRIRTEHFPLTLESARPSHTSQYLCASRPRETVEQFFGPGTRLTVL.

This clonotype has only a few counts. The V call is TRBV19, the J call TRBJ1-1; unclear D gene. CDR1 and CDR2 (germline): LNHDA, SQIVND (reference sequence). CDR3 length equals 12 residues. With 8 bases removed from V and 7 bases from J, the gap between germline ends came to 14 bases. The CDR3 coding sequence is TGTGCCAGTGGTCTCTGGGAATATGAAGCTTTCTTT. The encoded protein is CASGLWEYEAFF.

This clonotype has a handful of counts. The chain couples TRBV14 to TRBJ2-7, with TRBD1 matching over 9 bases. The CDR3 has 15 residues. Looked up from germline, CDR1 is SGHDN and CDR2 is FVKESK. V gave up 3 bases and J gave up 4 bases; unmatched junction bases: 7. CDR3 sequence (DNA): TGTGCCAGCAGCCAGGGGACAGGGAGAGGGTACGAGCAGTACTTC. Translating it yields CASSQGTGRGYEQYF.

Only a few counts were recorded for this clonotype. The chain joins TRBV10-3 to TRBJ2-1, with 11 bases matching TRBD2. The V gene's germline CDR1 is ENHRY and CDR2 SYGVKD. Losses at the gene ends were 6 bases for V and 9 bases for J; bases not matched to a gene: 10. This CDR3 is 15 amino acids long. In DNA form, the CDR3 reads TGTGCCATCAGCGGGACTAGCGGCCACAACGGTGAGCAGTTCTTC. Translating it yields CAISGTSGHNGEQFF.

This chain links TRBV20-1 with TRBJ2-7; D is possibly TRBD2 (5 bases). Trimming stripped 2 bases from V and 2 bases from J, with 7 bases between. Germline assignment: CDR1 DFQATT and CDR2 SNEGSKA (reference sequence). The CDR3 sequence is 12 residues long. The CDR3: CSARRTPYEQYF. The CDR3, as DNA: TGCAGTGCTAGAAGGACTCCCTACGAGCAGTACTTC.

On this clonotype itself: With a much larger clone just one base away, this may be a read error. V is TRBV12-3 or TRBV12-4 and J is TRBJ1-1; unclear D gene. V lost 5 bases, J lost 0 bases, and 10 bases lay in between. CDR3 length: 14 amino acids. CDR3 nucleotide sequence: TGTGCCAGCAGTACCACAAATGTGAACACTGAAGCTTTCTTT. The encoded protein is CASSTTNVNTEAFF.

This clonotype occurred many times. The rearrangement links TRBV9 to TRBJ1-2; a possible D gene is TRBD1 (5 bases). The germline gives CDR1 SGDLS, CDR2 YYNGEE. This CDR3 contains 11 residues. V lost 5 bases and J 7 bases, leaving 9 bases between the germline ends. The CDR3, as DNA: TGTGCCAGCAGTGGGGACTTTGGCTACACCTTC. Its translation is CASSGDFGYTF.

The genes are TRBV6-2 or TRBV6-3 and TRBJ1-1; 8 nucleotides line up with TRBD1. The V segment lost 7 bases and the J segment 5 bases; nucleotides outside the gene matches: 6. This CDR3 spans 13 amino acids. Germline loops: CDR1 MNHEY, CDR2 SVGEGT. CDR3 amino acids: CASTRQGWTEAFF. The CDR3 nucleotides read TGTGCCAGCACCCGACAGGGGTGGACTGAAGCTTTCTTT.

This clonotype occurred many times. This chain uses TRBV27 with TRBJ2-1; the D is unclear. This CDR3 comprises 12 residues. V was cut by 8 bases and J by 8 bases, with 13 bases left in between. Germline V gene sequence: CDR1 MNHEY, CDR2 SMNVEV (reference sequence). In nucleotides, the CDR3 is TGTGCCAGCGGCCCAGGAAGCCATGAGCAGTTCTTC. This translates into CASGPGSHEQFF.